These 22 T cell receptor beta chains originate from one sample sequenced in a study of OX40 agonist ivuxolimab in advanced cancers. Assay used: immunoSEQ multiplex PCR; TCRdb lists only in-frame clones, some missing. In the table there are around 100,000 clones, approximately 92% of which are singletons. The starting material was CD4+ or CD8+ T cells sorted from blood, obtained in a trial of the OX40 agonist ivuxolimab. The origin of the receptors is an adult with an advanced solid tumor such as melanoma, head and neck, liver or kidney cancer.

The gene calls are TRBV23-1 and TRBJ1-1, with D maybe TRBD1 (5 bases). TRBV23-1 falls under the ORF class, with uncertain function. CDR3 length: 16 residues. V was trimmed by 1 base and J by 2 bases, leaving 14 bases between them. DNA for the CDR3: TGCGCCAGCAGTCAATGGAATCAGGGAAACAACACTGAAGCTTTCTTT. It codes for CASSQWNQGNNTEAFF.

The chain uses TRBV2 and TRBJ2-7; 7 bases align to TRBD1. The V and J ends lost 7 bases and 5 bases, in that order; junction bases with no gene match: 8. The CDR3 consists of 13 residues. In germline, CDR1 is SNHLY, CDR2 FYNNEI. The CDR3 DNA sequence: TGTGCCAGCAACAAGGACAGGCTCGACGAGCAGTACTTC. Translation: CASNKDRLDEQYF.

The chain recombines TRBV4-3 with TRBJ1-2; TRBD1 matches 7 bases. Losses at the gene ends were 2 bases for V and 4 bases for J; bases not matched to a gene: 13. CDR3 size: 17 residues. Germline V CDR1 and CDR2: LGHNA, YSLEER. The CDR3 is CASSQWSGGRGSYGYTF. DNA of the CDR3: TGCGCCAGCAGCCAATGGTCAGGGGGACGGGGAAGCTATGGCTACACCTTC.

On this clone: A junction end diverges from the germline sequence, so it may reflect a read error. CDR3 bases: TGTGCTAGCAGCTTAGCTGCCGGGGAGCTGTTTTTT. As protein: CASSLAAGELFF. The chain joins TRBV7-7 to TRBJ2-2; D unresolved. CDR3 size: 12 residues. Per the germline V gene, CDR1 is SSHAT and CDR2 is FNYEAQ (reference sequence).

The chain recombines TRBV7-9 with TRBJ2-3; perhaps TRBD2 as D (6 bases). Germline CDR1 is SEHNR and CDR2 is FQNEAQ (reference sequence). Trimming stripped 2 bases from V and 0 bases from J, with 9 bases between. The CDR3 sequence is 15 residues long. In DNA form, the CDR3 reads TGTGCCAGCAGCTTATGGAGGGCGAGCACAGATACGCAGTATTTT. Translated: CASSLWRASTDTQYF.

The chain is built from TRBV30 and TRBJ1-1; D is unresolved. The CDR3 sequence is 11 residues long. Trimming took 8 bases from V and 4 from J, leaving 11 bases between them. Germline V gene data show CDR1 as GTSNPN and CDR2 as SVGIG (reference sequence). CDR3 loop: CARVRTTEAFF. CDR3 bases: TGTGCCCGCGTACGAACCACTGAAGCTTTCTTT.

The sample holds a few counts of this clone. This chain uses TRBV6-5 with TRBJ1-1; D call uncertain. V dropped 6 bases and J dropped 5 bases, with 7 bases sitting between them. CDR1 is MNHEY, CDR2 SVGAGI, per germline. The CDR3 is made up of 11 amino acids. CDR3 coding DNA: TGTGCCAGCAGGGTGGGGACTGAAGCTTTCTTT. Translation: CASRVGTEAFF.

CDR3 region: CASSTRTWRYGYTF. The CDR3, as DNA: TGTGCCAGCAGCACCCGGACATGGAGGTATGGCTACACCTTC. The V gene is TRBV5-8, the J gene TRBJ1-2, with D possibly being TRBD1 (5 bases). CDR3 length equals 14 residues. V shed 4 bases and J shed 5 bases, with 15 bases lying between them. Germline V gives CDR1 SGHTS, CDR2 YDEGEE. The full variable domain, its missing parts supplied by reference TRBV5-8 and TRBJ1-2, is EAGVTQSPTHLIKTRGQQATLRCSPISGHTSVYWYQQALGLGLQFLLWYDEGEERNRGNFPPRFSGRQFPNYSSELNVNALELEDSALYLCASSTRTWRYGYTFGSGTRLTVV.

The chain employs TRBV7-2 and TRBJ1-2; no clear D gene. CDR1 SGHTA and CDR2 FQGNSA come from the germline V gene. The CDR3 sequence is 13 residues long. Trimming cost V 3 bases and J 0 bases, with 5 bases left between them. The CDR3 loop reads CASSFSSNYGYTF. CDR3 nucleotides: TGTGCCAGCAGCTTCAGTTCTAACTATGGCTACACCTTC.

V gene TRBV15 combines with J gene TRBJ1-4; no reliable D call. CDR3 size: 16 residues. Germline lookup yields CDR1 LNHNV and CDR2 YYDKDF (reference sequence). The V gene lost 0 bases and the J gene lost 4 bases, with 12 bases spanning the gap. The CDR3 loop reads CATSRDRGNSNEKLFF. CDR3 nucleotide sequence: TGTGCCACCAGCAGAGATAGAGGTAACAGTAATGAAAAACTGTTTTTT.

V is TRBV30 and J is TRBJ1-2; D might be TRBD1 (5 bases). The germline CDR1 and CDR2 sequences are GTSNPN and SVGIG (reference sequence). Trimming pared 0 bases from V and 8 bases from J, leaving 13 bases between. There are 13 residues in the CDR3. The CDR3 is CAWSVLRVEGYTF. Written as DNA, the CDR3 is TGTGCCTGGAGTGTCCTCAGGGTGGAGGGCTACACCTTC.

CDR3 amino acids: CASSSPGTAPFGYTF. The CDR3 DNA reads TGTGCCAGCAGCAGCCCAGGGACAGCGCCTTTCGGCTACACCTTC. The V call is TRBV14, the J call TRBJ1-2, with 7 bases aligning to TRBD1. From germline, CDR1 is SGHDN and CDR2 FVKESK. J lost 8 bases, V lost 5 bases, and 14 bases had no gene match. The CDR3 totals 15 residues.

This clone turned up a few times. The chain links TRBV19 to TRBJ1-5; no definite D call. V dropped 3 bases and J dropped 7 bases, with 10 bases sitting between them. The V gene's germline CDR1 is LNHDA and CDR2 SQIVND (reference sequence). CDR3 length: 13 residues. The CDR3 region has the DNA TGTGCCAGTAGTATGGCCCTTGGGCAGCCCCAGCATTTT. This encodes CASSMALGQPQHF.

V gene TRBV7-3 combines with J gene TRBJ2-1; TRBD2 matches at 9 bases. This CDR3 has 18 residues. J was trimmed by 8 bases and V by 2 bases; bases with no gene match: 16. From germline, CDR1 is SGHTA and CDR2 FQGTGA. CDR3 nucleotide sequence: TGTGCCAGCAGCTTACGGGAGGGTGGAGCGGGAGGTGGGTATGAGCAGTTCTTC. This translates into CASSLREGGAGGGYEQFF. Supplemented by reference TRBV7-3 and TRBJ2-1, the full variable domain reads GAGVSQTPSNKVTEKGKYVELRCDPISGHTALYWYRQSLGQGPEFLIYFQGTGAADDSGLPNDRFFAVRPEGSVSTLKIQRTERGDSAVYLCASSLREGGAGGGYEQFFGPGTRLTVL.

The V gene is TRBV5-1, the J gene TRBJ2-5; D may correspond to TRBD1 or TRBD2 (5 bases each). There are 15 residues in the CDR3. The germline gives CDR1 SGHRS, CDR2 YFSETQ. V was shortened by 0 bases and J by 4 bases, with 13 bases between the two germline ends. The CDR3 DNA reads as TGCGCCAGCAGCTTGGCGGTAGGGACCGGAGAGACCCAGTACTTC. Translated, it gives CASSLAVGTGETQYF.

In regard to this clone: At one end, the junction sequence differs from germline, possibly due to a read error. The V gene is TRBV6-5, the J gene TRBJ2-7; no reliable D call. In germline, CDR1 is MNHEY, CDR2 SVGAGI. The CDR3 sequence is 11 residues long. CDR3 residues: CANSYRYEQYF. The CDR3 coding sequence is TGTGCCAACAGTTATCGCTACGAGCAGTACTTC.

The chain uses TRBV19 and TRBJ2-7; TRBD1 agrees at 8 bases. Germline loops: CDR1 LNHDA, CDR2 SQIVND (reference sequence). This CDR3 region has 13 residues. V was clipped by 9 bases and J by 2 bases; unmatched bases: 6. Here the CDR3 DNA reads TGTGCCAGCGGACACAGGGGGGCCTACGAGCAGTACTTC. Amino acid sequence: CASGHRGAYEQYF. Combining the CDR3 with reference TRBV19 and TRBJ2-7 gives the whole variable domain DGGITQSPKYLFRKEGQNVTLSCEQNLNHDAMYWYRQDPGQGLRLIYYSQIVNDFQKGDIAEGYSVSREKKESFPLTVTSAQKNPTAFYLCASGHRGAYEQYFGPGTRLTVT.

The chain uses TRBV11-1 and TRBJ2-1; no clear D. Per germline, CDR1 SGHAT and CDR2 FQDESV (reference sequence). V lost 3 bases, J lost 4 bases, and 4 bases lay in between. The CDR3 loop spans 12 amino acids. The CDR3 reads CASSFPYNEQFF. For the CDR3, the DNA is TGTGCCAGCAGCTTCCCATACAATGAGCAGTTCTTC. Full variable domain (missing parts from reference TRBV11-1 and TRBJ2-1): EAEVAQSPRYKITEKSQAVAFWCDPISGHATLYWYRQILGQGPELLVQFQDESVVDDSQLPKDRFSAERLKGVDSTLKIQPAELGDSAMYLCASSFPYNEQFFGPGTRLTVL.

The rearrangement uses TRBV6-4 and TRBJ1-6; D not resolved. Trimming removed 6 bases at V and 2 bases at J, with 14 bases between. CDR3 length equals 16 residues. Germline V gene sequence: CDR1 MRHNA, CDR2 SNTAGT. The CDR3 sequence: CASRPHATAYNSPLHF. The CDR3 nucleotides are TGTGCCAGCAGGCCCCACGCAACGGCCTATAATTCACCCCTCCACTTT.

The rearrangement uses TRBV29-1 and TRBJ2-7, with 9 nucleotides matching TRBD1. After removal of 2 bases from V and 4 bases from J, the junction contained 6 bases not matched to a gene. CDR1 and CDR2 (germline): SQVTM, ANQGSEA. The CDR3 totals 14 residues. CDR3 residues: CSVETGTGKYEQYF. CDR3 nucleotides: TGCAGCGTTGAAACCGGGACAGGGAAATACGAGCAGTACTTC.

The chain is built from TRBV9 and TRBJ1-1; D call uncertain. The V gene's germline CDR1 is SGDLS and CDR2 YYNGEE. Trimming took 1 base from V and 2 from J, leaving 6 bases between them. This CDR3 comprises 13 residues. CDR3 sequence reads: CASSVIINTEAFF. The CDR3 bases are TGTGCCAGCAGCGTAATAATCAACACTGAAGCTTTCTTT.

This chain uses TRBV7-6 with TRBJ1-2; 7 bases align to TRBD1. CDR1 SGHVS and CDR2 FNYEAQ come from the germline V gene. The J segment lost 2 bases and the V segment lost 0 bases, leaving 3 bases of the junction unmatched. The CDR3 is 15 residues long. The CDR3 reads CASSLAQTGNYGYTF. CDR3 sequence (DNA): TGTGCCAGCAGCTTAGCCCAGACAGGGAACTATGGCTACACCTTC. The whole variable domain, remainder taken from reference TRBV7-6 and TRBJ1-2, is GAGVSQSPRYKVTKRGQDVALRCDPISGHVSLYWYRQALGQGPEFLTYFNYEAQQDKSGLPNDRFSAERPEGSISTLTIQRTEQRDSAMYRCASSLAQTGNYGYTFGSGTRLTVV.